The 27 T cell receptor beta chains below were found in one sample sequenced in a study of CD8+ T cells in alopecia areata. RNA was extracted and reverse transcribed into cDNA as the sequencing template. Clones were read by immunoSEQ multiplex PCR, and TCRdb kept only the in-frame ones, dropping some. The table records about 110,000 clones, 55% to 75% of them present only once. Sequencing was performed on CD8+ T cells sorted from blood. Receptor source: a human donor in good health.

This sequence joins TRBV6-6 and TRBJ2-5; TRBD2 matches at 13 bases. The V gene end was trimmed by 6 bases and the J gene end by 4 bases; junction bases not matched to a gene: 5. CDR3 length: 15 residues. CDR1 and CDR2 from the germline V gene are MNHNY and SVGAGI (reference sequence). CDR3 in amino acids: CASSQGLAGSETQYF. The CDR3 coding sequence is TGTGCCAGCAGCCAGGGACTAGCGGGGTCAGAGACCCAGTACTTC.

Comments on this clone: Other DNA sequences of this sample code for an identical CDR3. The rearrangement uses TRBV29-1 and TRBJ2-1; 8 bases match TRBD1. The CDR3 totals 14 residues. J was trimmed by 0 bases and V by 6 bases; bases with no gene match: 4. Germline lookup yields CDR1 SQVTM and CDR2 ANQGSEA. The CDR3 DNA follows: TGCAGCGTAGGGACAGGAGTCTCCTACAATGAGCAGTTCTTC. Protein sequence: CSVGTGVSYNEQFF.

The chain links TRBV11-2 to TRBJ2-3, with D maybe TRBD2 (6 bases). Germline CDR1 SGHAT, CDR2 FQNNGV. This CDR3 is 14 amino acids long. V was pared by 4 bases and J by 3 bases, with 11 bases between. The CDR3 nucleotides read TGTGCCAGCAGCTATGGGACTCTAACAGATACGCAGTATTTT. Its translation: CASSYGTLTDTQYF.

As concerns this clone: Other nucleotide sequences from this sample produce the same CDR3. The chain combines TRBV7-9 with TRBJ1-1; 7 nucleotides align to TRBD1. Germline V gene data show CDR1 as SEHNR and CDR2 as FQNEAQ (reference sequence). The junction had 3 bases not matched to a gene; V was cut back by 3 bases and J by 2 bases. The CDR3 totals 14 residues. This CDR3 reads CASSLGQSNTEAFF. DNA of the CDR3: TGTGCCAGCAGCTTGGGACAGAGCAACACTGAAGCTTTCTTT.

The rearrangement links TRBV6-5 to TRBJ1-2, with 10 bases matching TRBD1. V was pared by 10 bases and J by 8 bases, with 7 bases of the junction left unmatched. The CDR3 extends over 12 amino acids. CDR1 is MNHEY, CDR2 SVGAGI, per germline. The CDR3 loop is CATLTGGEGYTF. The CDR3 region has the DNA TGTGCCACCCTGACAGGGGGCGAAGGCTACACCTTC.

The chain links TRBV28 to TRBJ1-5; D is uncertain. CDR3 length equals 14 residues. Germline V CDR1 and CDR2: MDHEN, SYDVKM. The germline V and J ends were trimmed by 3 bases and 2 bases, with 8 bases remaining between them. The CDR3: CASSLLSGNQPQHF. The CDR3 bases are TGTGCCAGCAGTTTGTTGTCCGGCAATCAGCCCCAGCATTTT.

This clone was picked up one time. The chain carries TRBV5-6 and TRBJ1-4; 7 bases map to TRBD1. The V segment lost 3 bases and the J segment 6 bases; nucleotides outside the gene matches: 14. Germline CDR1 SGHDT, CDR2 YYEEEE. The CDR3 runs 17 residues. CDR3 loop: CASSSRDSPDGDEKLFF. The CDR3 coding sequence is TGTGCCAGCAGCTCACGGGACAGCCCCGACGGGGATGAAAAACTGTTTTTT.

This chain links TRBV6-5 with TRBJ1-2; possibly TRBD1 for D (5 bases). The V gene's germline CDR1 is MNHEY and CDR2 SVGAGI. Trimming pared 4 bases from V and 4 bases from J, leaving 10 bases between. The CDR3 consists of 13 residues. The chain's CDR3 is CASSFQGAYGYTF. In DNA, the CDR3 is TGTGCCAGCAGTTTTCAGGGTGCCTATGGCTACACCTTC.

This clone was detected a few times. V gene TRBV6-5 combines with J gene TRBJ1-1; D unresolved. CDR1 and CDR2 (germline): MNHEY, SVGAGI. The length of the CDR3 is 15 residues. V lost 5 bases, J lost 0 bases, and 13 bases lay in between. CDR3 sequence: CASSPQIALNTEAFF. The DNA for the CDR3 is TGTGCCAGCAGTCCCCAAATAGCCCTGAACACTGAAGCTTTCTTT.

The chain links TRBV7-9 to TRBJ2-7; 7 bases agree with TRBD1. CDR1 and CDR2 from the germline V gene are SEHNR and FQNEAQ (reference sequence). The CDR3 is made up of 15 amino acids. Trimming at V came to 4 bases and at J to 3 bases, leaving 9 bases not matched to a gene. CDR3 sequence (DNA): TGTGCCAGCAGCTCTGCTGACAGGGACGGCTACGAGCAGTACTTC. Translation: CASSSADRDGYEQYF.

This clone was detected only a few times. The chain has TRBV7-9 and TRBJ1-5; D call uncertain. V was pared by 1 base and J by 5 bases, with 3 bases between. This CDR3 comprises 12 residues. Looked up from germline, CDR1 is SEHNR and CDR2 is FQNEAQ (reference sequence). CDR3 nucleotides: TGTGCCAGCAGCTTAGATCATCAGCCCCAGCATTTT. Amino acids: CASSLDHQPQHF.

This sequence joins TRBV30 and TRBJ2-7; D gene uncertain. This CDR3 contains 11 residues. Germline values: CDR1 GTSNPN, CDR2 SVGIG (reference sequence). V was trimmed by 1 base and J by 3 bases, leaving 4 bases between them. The CDR3 DNA follows: TGTGCCTGGAGTGCGGTCTACGAGCAGTACTTC. This encodes CAWSAVYEQYF. Using reference TRBV30 and TRBJ2-7 for the parts outside the CDR3, the full variable domain is SQTIHQWPATLVQPVGSPLSLECTVEGTSNPNLYWYRQAAGRGLQLLFYSVGIGQISSEVPQNLSASRPQDRQFILSSKKLLLSDSGFYLCAWSAVYEQYFGPGTRLTVT.

V gene TRBV4-1 combines with J gene TRBJ2-7; TRBD2 matches 14 bases. Germline V gene data show CDR1 as MGHRA and CDR2 as YSYEKL. With 7 bases clipped from V and 2 bases from J, the junction kept 4 bases outside the gene matches. The CDR3 length is 15 residues. DNA for the CDR3: TGCGCCAGCACCGGACTAGCGGGGGGTACCTACGAGCAGTACTTC. Its translation: CASTGLAGGTYEQYF.

The chain has TRBV4-1 and TRBJ2-5; D possibly matches TRBD1 or TRBD2 (7 bases each). Germline V gene lookup returns CDR1 MGHRA and CDR2 YSYEKL. V lost 5 bases, J lost 1 base, and 14 bases lay in between. This CDR3 is 15 amino acids long. The CDR3 spells CASSGGDSSQETQYF. CDR3 bases: TGCGCCAGCAGCGGGGGGGACAGCAGCCAAGAGACCCAGTACTTC.

Relative to its sample, this clone is medium-sized. The chain employs TRBV2 and TRBJ2-7; 9 positions match TRBD1. This CDR3 has 14 amino acids. Germline assignment: CDR1 SNHLY and CDR2 FYNNEI. Germline trimming cut 6 bases from V and 7 bases from J; bases unmatched to any gene: 10. The CDR3 sequence is CASRGGTGFEEQYF. The CDR3 nucleotides are TGTGCCAGCAGGGGGGGGACAGGGTTTGAAGAGCAGTACTTC.

This chain links TRBV7-2 with TRBJ2-7; TRBD1 matches at 9 bases. J lost 3 bases, V lost 3 bases, and 3 bases had no gene match. CDR1 and CDR2 from the germline V gene are SGHTA and FQGNSA. The CDR3 loop spans 14 amino acids. This CDR3 is CASSFGTGFYEQYF. As DNA, the CDR3 is TGTGCCAGCAGCTTCGGGACAGGGTTCTACGAGCAGTACTTC.

This chain uses TRBV6-5 with TRBJ1-5, with TRBD1 matching over 9 bases. Germline values: CDR1 MNHEY, CDR2 SVGAGI. The CDR3 is 12 amino acids. V lost 5 bases and J lost 10; bases outside the gene matches: 3. This chain's CDR3 is CASSTTGGPQHF. CDR3 coding DNA: TGTGCCAGCAGTACCACAGGGGGCCCCCAGCATTTT.

The genes are TRBV4-3 and TRBJ2-2, with TRBD2 matching 13 bases. Germline V gives CDR1 LGHNA, CDR2 YSLEER. Trimming removed 3 bases from V and 9 bases from J; junction bases left unmatched: 7. This CDR3 has 16 residues. DNA for the CDR3: TGCGCCAGCAGCCACGGGACTAGCGGGACCAGAAGGGAGCTGTTTTTT. It encodes CASSHGTSGTRRELFF.

J is TRBJ2-1 and V is TRBV4-3; D might be TRBD2 (7 bases). V was cut by 4 bases and J by 7 bases, with 11 bases left in between. CDR3 length equals 13 residues. Germline loops: CDR1 LGHNA, CDR2 YSLEER. CDR3 sequence reads: CASSLGGGNEQFF. The CDR3 DNA sequence: TGCGCCAGCAGCCTGGGAGGGGGGAATGAGCAGTTCTTC.

The chain's CDR3 is CASRSNTEAFF. The CDR3 DNA is TGCGCCAGCAGGTCGAACACTGAAGCTTTCTTT. V gene TRBV5-1 combines with J gene TRBJ1-1; D gene ambiguous. The CDR3 loop spans 11 amino acids. Germline V CDR1 and CDR2: SGHRS, YFSETQ. Between the trimmed V and J ends, which lost 5 bases and 1 base, there was a span of 3 bases.

The chain carries TRBV6-5 and TRBJ1-1, with D possibly matching TRBD1 (6 bases). This CDR3 contains 14 residues. Trimming pared 0 bases from V and 3 bases from J, leaving 8 bases between. Germline values: CDR1 MNHEY, CDR2 SVGAGI. CDR3 coding DNA: TGTGCCAGCAGTTACTCGAGGGGGTACACTGAAGCTTTCTTT. This sequence encodes CASSYSRGYTEAFF.

The chain links TRBV29-1 to TRBJ1-1; TRBD1 aligns across 7 bases. This CDR3 contains 12 residues. Germline CDR1 and CDR2: SQVTM and ANQGSEA. V gave up 4 bases and J gave up 4 bases; unmatched junction bases: 3. The CDR3 bases are TGCAGCGTTGGAGACAGGGTCACTGAAGCTTTCTTT. This codes for CSVGDRVTEAFF.

This clone was counted a single time. V and J are TRBV29-1 and TRBJ1-2, with D possibly matching TRBD1 (6 bases). CDR1 is SQVTM and CDR2 is ANQGSEA in the germline V gene. V was cut by 7 bases and J by 4 bases, with 16 bases left in between. The CDR3 totals 13 residues. The CDR3 sequence: CSAKGEVGYGYTF. For the CDR3, the DNA is TGCAGCGCCAAGGGGGAGGTTGGCTATGGCTACACCTTC.

The V gene is TRBV30, the J gene TRBJ1-2; the D is unclear. This CDR3 has 13 amino acids. V was shortened by 0 bases and J by 8 bases, with 13 bases between the two germline ends. Per the germline V gene, CDR1 is GTSNPN and CDR2 is SVGIG (reference sequence). CDR3 amino acids: CAWSVPWHRGYTF. Written as DNA, the CDR3 is TGTGCCTGGAGTGTGCCGTGGCACCGGGGCTACACCTTC. The complete variable domain, with remaining parts taken from reference TRBV30 and TRBJ1-2, reads SQTIHQWPATLVQPVGSPLSLECTVEGTSNPNLYWYRQAAGRGLQLLFYSVGIGQISSEVPQNLSASRPQDRQFILSSKKLLLSDSGFYLCAWSVPWHRGYTFGSGTRLTVV.

This chain connects TRBV4-3 to TRBJ2-1, with 13 bases lining up with TRBD2. Germline CDR1 LGHNA, CDR2 YSLEER. Trimming removed 0 bases from V and 4 bases from J; junction bases left unmatched: 3. The length of the CDR3 is 17 residues. CDR3 region: CASSQEPTSGGYNEQFF. CDR3 DNA: TGCGCCAGCAGCCAAGAGCCGACTAGCGGGGGGTACAATGAGCAGTTCTTC.

The V gene is TRBV30, the J gene TRBJ1-1; tentative D call: TRBD1 (6 bases). This CDR3 has 12 residues. Germline CDR1 GTSNPN, CDR2 SVGIG (reference sequence). Between the trimmed V and J ends, which lost 3 bases and 6 bases, there was a span of 11 bases. This CDR3 is CAWSRGFSEAFF. The CDR3 DNA reads as TGTGCCTGGAGCAGGGGTTTCTCTGAAGCTTTCTTT. Full variable domain (remainder filled in from reference TRBV30 and TRBJ1-1): SQTIHQWPATLVQPVGSPLSLECTVEGTSNPNLYWYRQAAGRGLQLLFYSVGIGQISSEVPQNLSASRPQDRQFILSSKKLLLSDSGFYLCAWSRGFSEAFFGQGTRLTVV.

The chain couples TRBV5-6 to TRBJ2-7; a possible D gene is TRBD2 (7 bases). The CDR3 is 13 amino acids. Per germline, CDR1 SGHDT and CDR2 YYEEEE. V lost 2 bases to trimming and J lost 4 bases, with 10 bases between them. CDR3 DNA sequence: TGTGCCAGCAGCTTCGGGGGGCATTACGAGCAGTACTTC. Protein sequence: CASSFGGHYEQYF.